Listed below are T cell receptor beta chains from one sample, sequenced in a study of T cells in Graves' hyperthyroidism and ophthalmopathy. From the multiplex PCR reads, TCRdb called clonotypes with MiXCR, one entry per CDR3 protein. This table has more than 300,000 distinct CDR3 sequences, less than 20% appearing once. Sequenced sample: blood. All receptors come from a man aged 18 to 30 with Graves' ophthalmopathy. The CDR3 runs from the conserved cysteine through the conserved F or W. D genes are given only for firm matches. Clone size, where shown, is once, few, many, or a class for clones that have expanded.

D gene	V gene	clone size	J gene	CDR3 protein	CDR3 DNA
TRBD2	TRBV20-1	-	TRBJ2-7	CSASQGLAGYEQYF	TGCAGTGCTAGCCAGGGACTAGCGGGATACGAGCAGTACTTC
TRBD1	TRBV5-1	-	TRBJ2-1	CASSLERTGEGEQFF	TGCGCCAGCAGCTTGGAAAGGACAGGGGAGGGGGAGCAGTTCTTC
TRBD1	TRBV10-1	few	TRBJ1-1	CASSESRQGAAEAFF	TGCGCCAGCAGTGAGTCGAGACAGGGGGCGGCTGAAGCTTTCTTT
-	TRBV28	-	TRBJ1-6	CASTLDTGGGNSPLHF	TGTGCCAGCACCCTCGACACCGGTGGGGGTAATTCACCCCTCCACTTT
TRBD1	TRBV7-3	-	TRBJ2-7	CASSLMAGQGYEQYF	TGTGCCAGCAGCTTAATGGCGGGACAGGGCTACGAGCAGTACTTC
-	TRBV9	few	TRBJ2-2	CASSVVAGTGELFF	TGTGCCAGCAGCGTAGTGGCAGGCACCGGGGAGCTGTTTTTT
-	TRBV5-1	-	TRBJ2-2	CASSLSFDTGELFF	TGCGCCAGCAGCTTGAGTTTTGACACCGGGGAGCTGTTTTTT
TRBD2	TRBV3-1	many	TRBJ2-3	CASSQLAGGSTDTQYF	TGTGCCAGCAGCCAACTAGCGGGGGGGAGCACAGATACGCAGTATTTT
-	TRBV28	many	TRBJ2-1	CASSPRTGNEQFF	TGTGCCAGCAGTCCACGGACTGGGAATGAGCAGTTCTTC
TRBD1	TRBV27	many	TRBJ1-1	CASSAYRTGRAEAFF	TGTGCCAGCAGTGCCTACCGGACAGGGAGGGCTGAAGCTTTCTTT
TRBD2	TRBV18	-	TRBJ2-3	CASSPPSGSRNTQYF	TGTGCCAGCTCACCTCCTAGCGGGTCAAGGAATACGCAGTATTTT
TRBD1	TRBV29-1	-	TRBJ2-7	CSVSGTGGIYEQYF	TGCAGCGTTAGTGGGACAGGGGGAATTTACGAGCAGTACTTC
-	TRBV7-3	many	TRBJ2-5	CASSLGRLETQYF	TGTGCCAGCAGCTTAGGGAGGTTAGAGACCCAGTACTTC
TRBD2	TRBV5-1	few	TRBJ2-3	CASSVGLAGGFDTQYF	TGCGCCAGCAGCGTTGGACTAGCGGGGGGTTTTGATACGCAGTATTTT
-	TRBV7-2	-	TRBJ1-6	CASRLEGTRNNSPLHF	TGTGCCAGCAGACTCGAGGGTACCAGGAATAATTCACCCCTCCACTTT
-	TRBV4-1	few	TRBJ2-7	CASSPSGTPLSSAYEQYF	TGCGCCAGCAGCCCGAGCGGGACACCTCTCAGCTCGGCCTACGAGCAGTACTTC
-	TRBV27	many	TRBJ1-6	CASSLRTLDSPLHF	TGTGCCAGCAGTCTACGGACACTAGATTCACCCCTCCACTTT
-	TRBV25-1	-	TRBJ1-2	CASCPGVGYGYTF	TGTGCCAGCTGCCCCGGCGTGGGGTATGGCTACACCTTC
TRBD1	TRBV12-3/TRBV12-4	-	TRBJ2-7	CASSSPGQENF	TGTGCCAGCAGTTCTCCTGGACAGGAGAACTTC
-	TRBV29-1	-	TRBJ2-1	CSVEVGEQFF	TGCAGCGTTGAAGTGGGGGAGCAGTTCTTC